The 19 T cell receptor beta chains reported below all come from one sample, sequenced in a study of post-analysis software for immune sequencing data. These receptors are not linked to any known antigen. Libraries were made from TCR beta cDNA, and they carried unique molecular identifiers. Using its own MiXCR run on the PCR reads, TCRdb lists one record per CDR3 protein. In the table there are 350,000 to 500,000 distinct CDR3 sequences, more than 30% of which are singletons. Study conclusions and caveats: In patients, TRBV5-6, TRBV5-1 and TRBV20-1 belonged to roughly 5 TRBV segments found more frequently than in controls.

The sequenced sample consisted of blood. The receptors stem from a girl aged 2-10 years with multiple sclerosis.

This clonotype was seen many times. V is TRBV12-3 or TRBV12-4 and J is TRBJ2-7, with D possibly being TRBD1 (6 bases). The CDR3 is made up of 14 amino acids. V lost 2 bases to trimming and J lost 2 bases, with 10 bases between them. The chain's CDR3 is CASSLNRAPYEQYF. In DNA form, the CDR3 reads TGTGCCAGCAGTTTAAACAGGGCCCCCTACGAGCAGTACTTC.

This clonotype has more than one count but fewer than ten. The CDR3 DNA reads TGTGCCAGCTCACCGAGGACAGGGGAGGAGTACGAGCAGTACTTC. Residues: CASSPRTGEEYEQYF. The chain employs TRBV18 and TRBJ2-7; 9 nucleotides align to TRBD1. This CDR3 spans 15 amino acids. V was clipped by 3 bases and J by 4 bases; unmatched bases: 7. Germline V gene lookup returns CDR1 KGHSH and CDR2 LQKENI.

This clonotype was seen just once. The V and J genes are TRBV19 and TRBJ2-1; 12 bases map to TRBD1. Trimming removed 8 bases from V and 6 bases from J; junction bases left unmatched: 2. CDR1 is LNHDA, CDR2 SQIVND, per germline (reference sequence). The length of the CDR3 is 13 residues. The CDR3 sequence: CASGTGGFNEQFF. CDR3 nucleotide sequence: TGTGCCAGTGGGACAGGGGGCTTCAATGAGCAGTTCTTC.

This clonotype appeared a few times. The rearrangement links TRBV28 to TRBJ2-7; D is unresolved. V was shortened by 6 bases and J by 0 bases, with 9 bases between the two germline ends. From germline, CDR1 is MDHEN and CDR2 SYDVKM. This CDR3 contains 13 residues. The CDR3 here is CASRTESSYEQYF. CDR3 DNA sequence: TGTGCCAGCAGGACCGAGAGCTCCTACGAGCAGTACTTC. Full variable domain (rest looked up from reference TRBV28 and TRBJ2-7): DVKVTQSSRYLVKRTGEKVFLECVQDMDHENMFWYRQDPGLGLRLIYFSYDVKMKEKGDIPEGYSVSREKKERFSLILESASTNQTSMYLCASRTESSYEQYFGPGTRLTVT.

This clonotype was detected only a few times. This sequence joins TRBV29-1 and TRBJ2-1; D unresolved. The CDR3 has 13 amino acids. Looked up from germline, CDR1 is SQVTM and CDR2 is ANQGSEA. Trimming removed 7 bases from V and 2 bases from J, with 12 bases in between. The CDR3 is CSARSSTYNEQFF. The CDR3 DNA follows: TGCAGCGCTCGCAGTTCTACCTACAATGAGCAGTTCTTC.

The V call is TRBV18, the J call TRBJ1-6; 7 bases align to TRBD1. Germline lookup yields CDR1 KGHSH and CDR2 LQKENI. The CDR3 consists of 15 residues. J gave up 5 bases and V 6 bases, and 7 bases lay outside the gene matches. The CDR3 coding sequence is TGTGCCAGCTCTACCGACAGGGTTAATAATTCACCCCTCCACTTT. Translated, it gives CASSTDRVNNSPLHF.

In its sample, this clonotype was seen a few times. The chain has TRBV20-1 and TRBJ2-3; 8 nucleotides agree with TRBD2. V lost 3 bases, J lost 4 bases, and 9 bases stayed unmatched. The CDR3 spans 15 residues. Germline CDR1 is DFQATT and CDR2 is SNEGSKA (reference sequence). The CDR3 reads CSASFFGREPDTQYF. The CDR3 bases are TGCAGTGCTAGTTTTTTCGGGAGGGAACCAGATACGCAGTATTTT.

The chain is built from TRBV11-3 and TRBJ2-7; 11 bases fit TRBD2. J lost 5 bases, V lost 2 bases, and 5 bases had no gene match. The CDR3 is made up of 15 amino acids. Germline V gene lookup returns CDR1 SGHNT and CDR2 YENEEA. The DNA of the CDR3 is TGTGCCAGCAGCTTAAGACTAGCGGGACCTAACGAGCAGTACTTC. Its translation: CASSLRLAGPNEQYF.

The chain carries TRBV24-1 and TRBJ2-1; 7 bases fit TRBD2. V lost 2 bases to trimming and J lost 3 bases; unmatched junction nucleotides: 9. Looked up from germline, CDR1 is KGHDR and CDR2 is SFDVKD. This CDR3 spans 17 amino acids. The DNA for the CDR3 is TGTGCCACCAGTGATTCCGGGGAGGGCCACGTCTACAATGAGCAGTTCTTC. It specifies CATSDSGEGHVYNEQFF.

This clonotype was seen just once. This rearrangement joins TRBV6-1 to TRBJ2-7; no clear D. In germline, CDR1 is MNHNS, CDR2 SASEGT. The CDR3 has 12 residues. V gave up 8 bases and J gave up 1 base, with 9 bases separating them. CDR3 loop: CASLVISYEQYF. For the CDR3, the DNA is TGTGCCAGCCTCGTGATTTCCTACGAGCAGTACTTC.

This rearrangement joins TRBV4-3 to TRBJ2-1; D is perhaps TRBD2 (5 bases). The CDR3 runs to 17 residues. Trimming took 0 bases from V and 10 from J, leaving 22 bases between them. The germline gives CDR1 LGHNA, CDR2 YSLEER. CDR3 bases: TGCGCCAGCAGCCAAGAAGAGTGGACTTCGTTGGTGGTGGAGCAGTTCTTC. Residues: CASSQEEWTSLVVEQFF.

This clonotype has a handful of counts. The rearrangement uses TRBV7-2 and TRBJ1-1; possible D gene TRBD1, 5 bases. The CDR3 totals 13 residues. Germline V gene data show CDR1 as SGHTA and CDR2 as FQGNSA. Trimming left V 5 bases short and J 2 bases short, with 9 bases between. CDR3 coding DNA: TGTGCCAGCAGCCGGGGGGACAACACTGAAGCTTTCTTT. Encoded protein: CASSRGDNTEAFF.

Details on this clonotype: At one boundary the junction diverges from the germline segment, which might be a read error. The CDR3 is CVSSLGTGRPETQYF. CDR3 coding DNA: TGTGTCAGCAGCTTGGGGACAGGGAGGCCAGAGACCCAGTACTTC. The rearrangement joins TRBV7-9 to TRBJ2-5; 9 bases align to TRBD1. This CDR3 comprises 15 residues. CDR1 is SEHNR and CDR2 is FQNEAQ in the germline V gene (reference sequence).

The CDR3 DNA reads as TGTGCCAGCAGCTTAGCCACAATGGAGCAGTTCTTC. It translates to CASSLATMEQFF. The V call is TRBV7-2, the J call TRBJ2-1; D not certain. Germline V lookup: CDR1 SGHTA, CDR2 FQGNSA. The CDR3 sequence is 12 residues long. V lost 0 bases and J lost 10, with 7 bases in between. Full variable domain (rest looked up from reference TRBV7-2 and TRBJ2-1): GAGVSQSPSNKVTEKGKDVELRCDPISGHTALYWYRQSLGQGLEFLIYFQGNSAPDKSGLPSDRFSAERTGGSVSTLTIQRTQQEDSAVYLCASSLATMEQFFGPGTRLTVL.

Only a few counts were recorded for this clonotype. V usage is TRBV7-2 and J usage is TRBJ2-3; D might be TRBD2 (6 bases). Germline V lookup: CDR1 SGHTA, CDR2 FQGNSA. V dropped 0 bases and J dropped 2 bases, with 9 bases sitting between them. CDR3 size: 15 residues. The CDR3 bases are TGTGCCAGCAGCTTAGCGGGGACTCCCACAGATACGCAGTATTTT. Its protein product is CASSLAGTPTDTQYF.

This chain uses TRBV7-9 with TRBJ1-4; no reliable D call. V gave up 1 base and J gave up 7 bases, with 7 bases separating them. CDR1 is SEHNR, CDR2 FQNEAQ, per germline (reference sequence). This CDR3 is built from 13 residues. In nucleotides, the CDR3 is TGTGCCAGCAGCTTAGTGTCCAGTGAAAAACTGTTTTTT. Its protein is CASSLVSSEKLFF. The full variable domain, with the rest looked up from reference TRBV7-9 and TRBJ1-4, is DTGVSQNPRHKITKRGQNVTFRCDPISEHNRLYWYRQTLGQGPEFLTYFQNEAQLEKSRLLSDRFSAERPKGSFSTLEIQRTEQGDSAMYLCASSLVSSEKLFFGSGTQLSVL.

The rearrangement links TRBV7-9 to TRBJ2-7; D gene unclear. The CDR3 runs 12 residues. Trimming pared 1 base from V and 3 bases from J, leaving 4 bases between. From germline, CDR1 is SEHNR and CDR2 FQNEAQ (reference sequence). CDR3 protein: CASSLERYEQYF. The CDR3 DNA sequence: TGTGCCAGCAGCTTAGAACGCTACGAGCAGTACTTC.

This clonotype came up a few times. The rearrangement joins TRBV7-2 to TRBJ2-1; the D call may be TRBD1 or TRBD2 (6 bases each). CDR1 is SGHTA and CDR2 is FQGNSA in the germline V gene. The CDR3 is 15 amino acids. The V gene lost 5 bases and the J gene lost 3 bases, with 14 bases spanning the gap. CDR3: CASSPPGGGYNEQFF. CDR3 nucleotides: TGTGCCAGCAGCCCCCCAGGAGGGGGCTACAATGAGCAGTTCTTC.

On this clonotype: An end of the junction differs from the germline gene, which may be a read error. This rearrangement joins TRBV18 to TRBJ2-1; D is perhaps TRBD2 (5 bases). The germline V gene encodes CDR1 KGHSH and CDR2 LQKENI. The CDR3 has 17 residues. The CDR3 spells CASSRAVPEALYNEQFF. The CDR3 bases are TGCGCCAGCTCTCGGGCGGTCCCGGAGGCCCTTTACAATGAGCAGTTCTTC.